This section outlines one T cell receptor beta chain sequence together with its context. TCRdb keeps only in-frame clones here, not all; method: immunoSEQ multiplex PCR. The sample lists approximately 230,000 clones; roughly 87% were seen once. This sample is drawn from a study of control samples from healthy donors and cancer patients. The germline V gene encodes CDR1 SGHTA and CDR2 FQGTGA. CDR3 size: 13 residues. Trimming took 5 bases from V and 1 from J, leaving 8 bases between them. The material sequenced was PBMCs. The clonotype was recovered from a woman aged 55-70 years with lung cancer. V gene TRBV7-3 combines with J gene TRBJ1-1, with D perhaps matching TRBD1 (5 bases). CDR3 bases: TGTGCCAGCAGCGCCGGGGGGAACACTGAAGCTTTCTTT. It specifies CASSAGGNTEAFF.